The entry below gives a single TCR beta chain sequence along with its context. The antigen remains undetermined. The CDR3 consists of 14 residues. Germline values: CDR1 SGDLS, CDR2 YYNGEE. The V end lost 7 bases, the J end lost 9 bases, and 20 bases lay between the germline ends. Investigators took adjacent lung free of atypia at least 2 cm from the tumor margin. Generated by immunoSEQ multiplex PCR, the TCRdb table keeps only in-frame clones and is missing some. The sample yields about 2,300 clones, just under 30% seen once. These data belong to a study of T cells in localized non-small cell lung cancer. Findings and caveats of the study: Uninvolved adjacent lung had more T cell clonality than any other tissue, topping tumor. The appearance of a median about 62 of the top 100 tumor clones was seen in adjacent lung.

The V gene is TRBV9, the J gene TRBJ2-1; D is ambiguous. The source material was normal lung tissue next to the tumor, sampled before any cancer treatment. The TCR comes from a man aged 40 to 75 with stage I lung adenocarcinoma. The CDR3 protein is CASLSRAGRGEQFF. In nucleotides, the CDR3 is TGTGCCAGCTTAAGTCGGGCAGGCCGTGGTGAGCAGTTCTTC.